The 9 T cell receptor beta chains below all came from one sample that was sequenced in a study of T cell responses to AZD1222 COVID-19 vaccine. Using immunoSEQ multiplex PCR, the repertoire was profiled, and TCRdb retains in-frame clones only, with some absent. The data contain 110,000 to 150,000 clones, over 90% of them seen just once; the ten biggest clones take up 5% to 6.5%. The sample here was peripheral blood, taken on day 0 of AZD1222 vaccination. The receptors derive from an adult in good health.

The chain recombines TRBV10-2 with TRBJ2-1, with 7 bases matching TRBD1. The junction had 6 bases not matched to a gene; V was cut back by 8 bases and J by 5 bases. CDR1 is WSHSY and CDR2 is SAAADI in the germline V gene. The CDR3 is 13 residues long. This CDR3 reads CASRQGSNNEQFF. In nucleotides, the CDR3 is TGCGCCAGCCGACAGGGATCCAACAATGAGCAGTTCTTC.

In DNA form, the CDR3 reads TGTGCCAGCAGTTTCACAGAGAGCTCCTACAATGAGCAGTTCTTC. It translates to CASSFTESSYNEQFF. J is TRBJ2-1 and V is TRBV6-6; no reliable D call. The ends were cut back, 4 bases at V and 0 bases at J, with 10 bases in the middle. This CDR3 is built from 15 residues. Germline values: CDR1 MNHNY, CDR2 SVGAGI (reference sequence).

This chain uses TRBV11-2 with TRBJ2-7, with D perhaps given as TRBD1 or TRBD2 (5 bases each). V gave up 5 bases and J gave up 3 bases, with 14 bases separating them. Looked up from germline, CDR1 is SGHAT and CDR2 is FQNNGV. The CDR3 covers 14 residues. CDR3 region: CASSLGRALYEQYF. The CDR3 region has the DNA TGTGCCAGCAGCCTGGGACGGGCCCTCTACGAGCAGTACTTC.

The sample holds one count of this clone. The chain is built from TRBV5-1 and TRBJ1-4, with 9 bases identical to TRBD1. CDR3 length equals 15 residues. Per the germline V gene, CDR1 is SGHRS and CDR2 is YFSETQ. J lost 8 bases, V lost 4 bases, and 9 bases had no gene match. As DNA, the CDR3 is TGCGCCAGCAGCGAGACGGACAGGGGATACGAAAAACTGTTTTTT. This encodes CASSETDRGYEKLFF. The full variable domain, its missing parts supplied by reference TRBV5-1 and TRBJ1-4, is KAGVTQTPRYLIKTRGQQVTLSCSPISGHRSVSWYQQTPGQGLQFLFEYFSETQRNKGNFPGRFSGRQFSNSRSEMNVSTLELGDSALYLCASSETDRGYEKLFFGSGTQLSVL.

J is TRBJ2-2 and V is TRBV23-1; TRBD2 might be the D (6 bases). TRBV23-1 counts as an open reading frame of uncertain function. CDR3 length: 17 residues. The V gene lost 4 bases and the J gene lost 3 bases, with 18 bases spanning the gap. CDR3 in amino acids: CASSLSRGGADTGELFF. CDR3 bases: TGCGCCAGCAGTCTCTCCAGAGGAGGGGCGGACACCGGGGAGCTGTTTTTT.

At least ten counts were recorded for this clone. The rearrangement links TRBV14 to TRBJ1-4; D gene ambiguous. Germline-derived CDR1 and CDR2 are SGHDN and FVKESK. Between the trimmed V and J ends, which lost 1 base and 13 bases, there was a span of 7 bases. The length of the CDR3 is 11 residues. This chain's CDR3 is CASSQVGRLFF. The CDR3 DNA is TGTGCCAGCAGCCAAGTGGGCCGACTGTTTTTT.

For the CDR3, the DNA is TGCGCCAGCAGCGAAGGGACAGACCTCTACGAGCAGTACTTC. Its translation is CASSEGTDLYEQYF. The V and J genes are TRBV5-1 and TRBJ2-7; 7 bases are shared with TRBD1. Germline V gene sequence: CDR1 SGHRS, CDR2 YFSETQ. With V trimmed by 4 bases and J by 3 bases, 7 bases remained unmatched. The CDR3 loop spans 14 amino acids.

The CDR3 reads CASSRQGSGNTIYF. The CDR3 DNA sequence: TGTGCCAGCAGCCGCCAGGGCAGCGGAAACACCATATATTTT. The chain links TRBV5-5 to TRBJ1-3, with a possible D match to TRBD1 (5 bases). The CDR3 extends over 14 amino acids. Germline lookup yields CDR1 SGHKS and CDR2 YYEKEE (reference sequence). Trimming stripped 4 bases from V and 4 bases from J, with 12 bases between.

Only a few counts were recorded for this clone. The rearrangement uses TRBV25-1 and TRBJ2-7; D is unresolved. The CDR3 spans 12 residues. CDR1 and CDR2 from the germline V gene are MGHDK and SYGVNS. V gave up 4 bases and J gave up 3 bases, with 7 bases separating them. As DNA, the CDR3 is TGTGCCAGCAGTGCAGAGGTCTACGAGCAGTACTTC. Protein sequence: CASSAEVYEQYF.